Listed below are T cell receptor beta chains from one sample, sequenced in a study of cytomegalovirus exposure and HLA in healthy donors. Assay: immunoSEQ multiplex PCR; the TCRdb copy retains only in-frame clones and omits some. The sample records 100,000 to 150,000 clones, roughly four fifths being singletons. Sequencing was carried out using PBMCs. All receptors derive from a woman aged 50 to 65 in good health and CMV-seropositive. Both conserved end residues are part of each CDR3. The D gene is left open where the match is weak. The size entry is marked missing in some rows and otherwise reads once, few, many or a size class.

D: TRBD1; size: -; J: TRBJ2-1; V: TRBV12-5; DNA: TGTGCTAGTGGCCCCGGGACAGGGGTCGATGAGCAGTTCTTC; CDR3: CASGPGTGVDEQFF
D: TRBD1; size: -; J: TRBJ1-1; V: TRBV2; DNA: TGTGCCAGCAGGGGACAGGGGAGTAACACTGAAGCTTTCTTT; CDR3: CASRGQGSNTEAFF
D: -; size: -; J: TRBJ2-7; V: TRBV7-6; DNA: TGTGCCAGCAGCTGGAGGACGGGGGAGCAGTACTTC; CDR3: CASSWRTGEQYF
D: -; size: -; J: TRBJ1-2; V: TRBV19; DNA: TGTGCCAGTAGTATGGGACTTGTGGATGGCTACACCTTC; CDR3: CASSMGLVDGYTF
D: TRBD1; size: once; J: TRBJ1-2; V: TRBV2; DNA: TGTGCCAGCAGTAGACAGGGTGGCTACACCTTC; CDR3: CASSRQGGYTF
D: TRBD1; size: -; J: TRBJ2-6; V: TRBV9; DNA: TGTGCCAGCAGCGGGGACAGGGGGCGAGGGGCCAACGTCCTGACTTTC; CDR3: CASSGDRGRGANVLTF
D: -; size: few; J: TRBJ2-1; V: TRBV29-1; DNA: TGCAGCGTTGCCGGGGGAACCGCACCCTACAATGAGCAGTTCTTC; CDR3: CSVAGGTAPYNEQFF
D: -; size: -; J: TRBJ1-6; V: TRBV5-1; DNA: TGCGCCAGCAGCTTGGCGCCAGCAGGGGAGCCACCCCTCCACTTT; CDR3: CASSLAPAGEPPLHF
D: TRBD1; size: -; J: TRBJ1-2; V: TRBV19; DNA: TGTGCCAGTAGTATAGAAGGACAGGGAGGCGGCTACACCTTC; CDR3: CASSIEGQGGGYTF
D: TRBD1; size: once; J: TRBJ1-2; V: TRBV23-1; DNA: TGCGCCAGCAGTCAATCTAACCGACAGGGTAGTAACTATGGCTACACCTTC; CDR3: CASSQSNRQGSNYGYTF